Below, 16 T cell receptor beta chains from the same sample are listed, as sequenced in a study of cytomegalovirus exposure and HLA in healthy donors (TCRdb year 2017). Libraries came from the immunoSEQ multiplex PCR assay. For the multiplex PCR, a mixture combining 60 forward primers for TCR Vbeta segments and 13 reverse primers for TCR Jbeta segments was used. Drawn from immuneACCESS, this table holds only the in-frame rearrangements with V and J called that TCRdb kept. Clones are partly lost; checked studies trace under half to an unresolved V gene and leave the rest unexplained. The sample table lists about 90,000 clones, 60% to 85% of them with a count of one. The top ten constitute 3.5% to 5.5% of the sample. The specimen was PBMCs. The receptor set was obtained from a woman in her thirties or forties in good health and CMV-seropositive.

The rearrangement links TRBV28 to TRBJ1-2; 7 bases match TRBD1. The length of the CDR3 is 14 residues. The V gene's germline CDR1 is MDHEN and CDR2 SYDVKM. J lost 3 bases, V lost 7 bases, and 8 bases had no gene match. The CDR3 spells CASNPQGTDYGYTF. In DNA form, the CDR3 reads TGTGCCAGCAACCCACAGGGGACGGACTATGGCTACACCTTC.

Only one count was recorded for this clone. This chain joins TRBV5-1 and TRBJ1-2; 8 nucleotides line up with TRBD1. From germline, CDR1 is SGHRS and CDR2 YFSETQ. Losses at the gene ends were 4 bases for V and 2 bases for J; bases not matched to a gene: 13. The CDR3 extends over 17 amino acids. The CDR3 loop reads CASSIGSGGGINYGYTF. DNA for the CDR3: TGCGCCAGCAGCATTGGGTCAGGGGGCGGAATAAACTATGGCTACACCTTC.

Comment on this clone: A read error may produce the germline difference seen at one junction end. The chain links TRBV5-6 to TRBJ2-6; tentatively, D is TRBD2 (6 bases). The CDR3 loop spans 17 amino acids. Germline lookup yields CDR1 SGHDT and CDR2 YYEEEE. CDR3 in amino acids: CASSLGSGYSGVNVLTF. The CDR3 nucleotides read TGTGCCAGCAGCTTGGGTAGCGGCTACTCTGGGGTCAACGTCCTGACTTTC.

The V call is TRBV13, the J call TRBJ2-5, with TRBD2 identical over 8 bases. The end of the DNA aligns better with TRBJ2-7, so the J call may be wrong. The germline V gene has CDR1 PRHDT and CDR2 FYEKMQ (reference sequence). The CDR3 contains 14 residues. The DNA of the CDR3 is TGTGCCAGCAGCTTAAAAACTAGCGGTTACGAGCAGTACTTC. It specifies CASSLKTSGYEQYF.

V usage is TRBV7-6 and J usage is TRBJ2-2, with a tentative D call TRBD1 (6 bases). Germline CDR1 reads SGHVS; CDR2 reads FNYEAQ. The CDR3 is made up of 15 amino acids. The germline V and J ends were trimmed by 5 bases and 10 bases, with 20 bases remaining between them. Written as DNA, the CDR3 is TGTGCCAGCAGCACGCTACAGGGCACGTTATCGGAGCTGTTTTTT. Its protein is CASSTLQGTLSELFF.

CDR3 in DNA: TGTGCCAGCAGTTACTCGGGACTAAGCTATGGCTACACCTTC. Translating gives CASSYSGLSYGYTF. The chain is built from TRBV6-5 and TRBJ1-2; D perhaps matches TRBD1 (5 bases). This CDR3 is 14 amino acids long. CDR1 and CDR2 from the germline V gene are MNHEY and SVGAGI. With 0 bases removed from V and 4 bases from J, the gap between germline ends came to 9 bases.

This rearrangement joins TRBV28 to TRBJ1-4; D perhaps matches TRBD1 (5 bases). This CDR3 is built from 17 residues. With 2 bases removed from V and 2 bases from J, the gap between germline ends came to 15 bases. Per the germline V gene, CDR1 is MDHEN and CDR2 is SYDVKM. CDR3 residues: CASSLTPDSTTNEKLFF. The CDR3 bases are TGTGCCAGCAGTTTAACCCCAGACAGCACTACTAATGAAAAACTGTTTTTT.

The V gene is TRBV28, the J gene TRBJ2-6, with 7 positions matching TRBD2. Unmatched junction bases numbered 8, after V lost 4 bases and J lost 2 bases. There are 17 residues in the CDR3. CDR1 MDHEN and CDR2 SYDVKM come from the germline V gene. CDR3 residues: CASSSTQGGTGANVLTF. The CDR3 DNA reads TGTGCCAGCAGTTCAACGCAGGGAGGGACTGGGGCCAACGTCCTGACTTTC.

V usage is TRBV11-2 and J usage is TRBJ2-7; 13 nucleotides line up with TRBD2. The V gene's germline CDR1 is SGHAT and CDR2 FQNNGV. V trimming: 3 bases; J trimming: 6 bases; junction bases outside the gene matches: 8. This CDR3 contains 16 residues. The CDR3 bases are TGTGCCAGCAGCTTCTCCGGACTAGCGGGAGATCCCGAGCAGTACTTC. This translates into CASSFSGLAGDPEQYF.

The DNA of the CDR3 is TGTGCCAGCAGCCGGACAGGGGTAAGCTACGAGCAGTACTTC. Amino acids: CASSRTGVSYEQYF. The chain employs TRBV11-2 and TRBJ2-7; 9 bases map to TRBD1. Germline loops: CDR1 SGHAT, CDR2 FQNNGV. After removal of 5 bases from V and 3 bases from J, the junction contained 5 bases not matched to a gene. This CDR3 has 14 residues.

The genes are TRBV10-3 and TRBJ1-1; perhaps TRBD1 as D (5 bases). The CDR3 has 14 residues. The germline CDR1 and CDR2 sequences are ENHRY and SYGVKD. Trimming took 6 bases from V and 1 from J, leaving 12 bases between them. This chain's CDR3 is CAIRRQLSNTEAFF. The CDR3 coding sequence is TGTGCCATCAGACGACAGCTTTCGAACACTGAAGCTTTCTTT.

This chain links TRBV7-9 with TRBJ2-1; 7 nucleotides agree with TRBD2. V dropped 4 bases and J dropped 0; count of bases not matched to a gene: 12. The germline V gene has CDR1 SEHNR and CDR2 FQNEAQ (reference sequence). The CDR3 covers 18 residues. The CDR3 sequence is CASSSLGAGASSYNEQFF. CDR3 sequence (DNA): TGTGCCAGCAGCTCCCTTGGGGCGGGAGCGAGCTCCTACAATGAGCAGTTCTTC.

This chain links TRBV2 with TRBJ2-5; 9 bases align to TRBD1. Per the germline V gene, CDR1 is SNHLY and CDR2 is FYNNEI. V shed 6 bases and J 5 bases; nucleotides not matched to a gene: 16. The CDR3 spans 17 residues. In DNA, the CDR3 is TGTGCCAGCAGGCGGGGGCCGGGGGGACAGGGAGGGGAGACCCAGTACTTC. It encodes CASRRGPGGQGGETQYF.

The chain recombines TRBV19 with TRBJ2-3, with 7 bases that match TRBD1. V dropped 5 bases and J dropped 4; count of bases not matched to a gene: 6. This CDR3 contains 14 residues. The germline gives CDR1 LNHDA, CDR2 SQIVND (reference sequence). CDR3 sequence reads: CASSARQGADTQYF. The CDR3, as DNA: TGTGCCAGTAGTGCCAGACAGGGAGCAGATACGCAGTATTTT.

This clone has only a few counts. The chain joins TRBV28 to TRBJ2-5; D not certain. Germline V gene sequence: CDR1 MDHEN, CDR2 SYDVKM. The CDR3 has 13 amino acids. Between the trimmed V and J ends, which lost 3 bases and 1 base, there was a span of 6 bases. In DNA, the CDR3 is TGTGCCAGCAGTTTTCCTCGCCAAGAGACCCAGTACTTC. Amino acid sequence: CASSFPRQETQYF.

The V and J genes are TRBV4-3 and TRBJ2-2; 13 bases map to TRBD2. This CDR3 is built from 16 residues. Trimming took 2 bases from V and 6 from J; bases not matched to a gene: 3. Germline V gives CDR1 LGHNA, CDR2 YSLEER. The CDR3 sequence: CASSQRLAGGSGELFF. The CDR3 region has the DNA TGCGCCAGCAGCCAACGACTAGCGGGAGGATCCGGGGAGCTGTTTTTT.